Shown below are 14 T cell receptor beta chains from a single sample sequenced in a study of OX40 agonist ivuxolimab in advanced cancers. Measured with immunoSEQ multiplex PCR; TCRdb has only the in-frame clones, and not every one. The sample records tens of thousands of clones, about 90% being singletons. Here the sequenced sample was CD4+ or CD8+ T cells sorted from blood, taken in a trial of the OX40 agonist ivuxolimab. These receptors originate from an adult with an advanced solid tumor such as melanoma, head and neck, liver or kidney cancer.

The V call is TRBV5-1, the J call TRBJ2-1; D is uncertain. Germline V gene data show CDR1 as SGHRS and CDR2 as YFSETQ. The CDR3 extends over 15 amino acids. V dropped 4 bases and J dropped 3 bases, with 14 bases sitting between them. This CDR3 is CASSPSAQFYNEQFF. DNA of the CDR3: TGCGCCAGCAGCCCCAGCGCCCAATTCTACAATGAGCAGTTCTTC. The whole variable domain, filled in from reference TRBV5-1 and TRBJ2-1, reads KAGVTQTPRYLIKTRGQQVTLSCSPISGHRSVSWYQQTPGQGLQFLFEYFSETQRNKGNFPGRFSGRQFSNSRSEMNVSTLELGDSALYLCASSPSAQFYNEQFFGPGTRLTVL.

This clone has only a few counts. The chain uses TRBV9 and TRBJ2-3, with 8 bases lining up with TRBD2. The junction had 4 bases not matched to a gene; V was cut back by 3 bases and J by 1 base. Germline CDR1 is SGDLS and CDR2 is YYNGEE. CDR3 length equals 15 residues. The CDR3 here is CASSGRGGGTDTQYF. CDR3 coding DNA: TGTGCCAGCAGCGGCCGGGGGGGCGGCACAGATACGCAGTATTTT.

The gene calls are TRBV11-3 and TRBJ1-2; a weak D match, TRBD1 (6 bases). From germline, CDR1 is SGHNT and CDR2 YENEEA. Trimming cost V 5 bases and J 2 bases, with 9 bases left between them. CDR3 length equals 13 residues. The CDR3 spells CASSPTGNYGYTF. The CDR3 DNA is TGTGCCAGCAGCCCCACAGGGAACTATGGCTACACCTTC.

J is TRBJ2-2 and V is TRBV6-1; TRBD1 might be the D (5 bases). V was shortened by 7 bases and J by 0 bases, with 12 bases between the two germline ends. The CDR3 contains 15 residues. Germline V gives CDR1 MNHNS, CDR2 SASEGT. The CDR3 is CASTMETANTGELFF. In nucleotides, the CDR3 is TGTGCCAGCACTATGGAGACAGCGAACACCGGGGAGCTGTTTTTT.

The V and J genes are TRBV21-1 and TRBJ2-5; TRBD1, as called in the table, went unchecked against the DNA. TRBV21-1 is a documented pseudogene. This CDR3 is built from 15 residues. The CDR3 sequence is CASSKEGQGEETQYF. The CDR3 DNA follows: TGTGCCAGCAGCAAAGAGGGACAGGGAGAAGAGACCCAGTACTTC.

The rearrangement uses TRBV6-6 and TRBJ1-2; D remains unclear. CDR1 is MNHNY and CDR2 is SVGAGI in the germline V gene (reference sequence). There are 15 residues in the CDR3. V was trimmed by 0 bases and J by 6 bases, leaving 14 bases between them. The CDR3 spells CASSYSIWKVDGYTF. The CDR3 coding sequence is TGTGCCAGCAGTTACTCGATCTGGAAGGTCGATGGCTACACCTTC.

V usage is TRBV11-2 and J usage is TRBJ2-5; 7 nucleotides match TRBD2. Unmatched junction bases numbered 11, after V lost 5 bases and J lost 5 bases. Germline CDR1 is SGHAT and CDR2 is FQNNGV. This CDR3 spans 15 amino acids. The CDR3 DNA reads TGTGCCAGCAGCCTCTCAAGGGGAGGGGCTGAGACCCAGTACTTC. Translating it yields CASSLSRGGAETQYF.

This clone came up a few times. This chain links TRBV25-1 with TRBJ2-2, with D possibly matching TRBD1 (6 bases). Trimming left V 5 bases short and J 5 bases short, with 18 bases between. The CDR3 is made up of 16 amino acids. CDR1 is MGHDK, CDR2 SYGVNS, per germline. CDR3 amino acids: CASSSPGQGLTGELFF. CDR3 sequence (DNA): TGTGCCAGCAGTTCCCCGGGGCAGGGGTTAACCGGGGAGCTGTTTTTT.

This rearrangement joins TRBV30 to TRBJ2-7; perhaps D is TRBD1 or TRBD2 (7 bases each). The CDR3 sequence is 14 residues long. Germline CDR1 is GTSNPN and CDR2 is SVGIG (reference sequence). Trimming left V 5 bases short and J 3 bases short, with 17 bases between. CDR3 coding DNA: TGTGCCTGGGGGCTGGGAGGGGGCTTCTACGAGCAGTACTTC. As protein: CAWGLGGGFYEQYF.

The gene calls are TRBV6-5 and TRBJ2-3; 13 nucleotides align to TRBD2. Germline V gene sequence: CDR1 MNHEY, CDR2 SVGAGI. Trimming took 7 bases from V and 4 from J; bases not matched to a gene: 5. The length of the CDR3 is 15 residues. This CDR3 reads CASTPLAGGPDTQYF. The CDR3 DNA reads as TGTGCCAGCACCCCACTAGCGGGGGGGCCAGATACGCAGTATTTT.

CDR3 residues: CATSRDRVYGYTF. CDR3 DNA sequence: TGTGCCACCAGCAGAGATCGGGTGTATGGCTACACCTTC. The chain uses TRBV15 and TRBJ1-2; D gene unclear. The germline V and J ends were trimmed by 0 bases and 5 bases, with 7 bases remaining between them. This CDR3 has 13 amino acids. Looked up from germline, CDR1 is LNHNV and CDR2 is YYDKDF (reference sequence).

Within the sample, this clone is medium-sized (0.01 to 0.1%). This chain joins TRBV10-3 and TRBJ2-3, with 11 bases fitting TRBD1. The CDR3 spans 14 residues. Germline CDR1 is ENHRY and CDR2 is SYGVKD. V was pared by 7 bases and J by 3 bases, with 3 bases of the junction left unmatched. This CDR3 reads CAIKGQGATDTQYF. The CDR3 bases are TGTGCCATCAAAGGACAGGGGGCTACAGATACGCAGTATTTT.

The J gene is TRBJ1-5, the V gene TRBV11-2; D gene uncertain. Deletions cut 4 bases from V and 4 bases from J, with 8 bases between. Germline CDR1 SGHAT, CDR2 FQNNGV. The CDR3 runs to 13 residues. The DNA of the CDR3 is TGTGCCAGCAGCTCGGGTCATAATCAGCCCCAGCATTTT. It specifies CASSSGHNQPQHF.

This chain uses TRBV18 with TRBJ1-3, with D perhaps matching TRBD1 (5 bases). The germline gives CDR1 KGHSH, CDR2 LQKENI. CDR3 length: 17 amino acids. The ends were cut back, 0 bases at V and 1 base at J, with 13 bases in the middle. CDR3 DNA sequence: TGTGCCAGCTCACCACCTTTGGACACTGAATCTGGAAACACCATATATTTT. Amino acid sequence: CASSPPLDTESGNTIYF.